The clone carrying this T cell receptor (beta chain) was recorded a few times. Its antigen remains unidentified. Sequencing libraries made from TCR beta cDNA carried unique molecular identifiers. TCRdb redid the calling of the PCR reads with MiXCR, one entry per CDR3 protein. The sample has some 690,000 distinct CDR3 sequences; 25% to 30% are singletons. V lost 1 base, J lost 1 base, and 16 bases lay in between. CDR1 is SGHTA, CDR2 FQGNSA, per germline. The length of the CDR3 is 17 residues. These data come from a study of post-analysis software for immune sequencing data. Overall study results and limits: Compared with controls, patients had more of roughly five TRBV segments, including TRBV5-6, TRBV5-1 and TRBV20-1.

The source material was blood. The chain employs TRBV7-2 and TRBJ2-5; no definite D call. The origin of this receptor is a girl aged 10-17 years with multiple sclerosis. The CDR3 region has the DNA TGTGCCAGCAGCTTAGTTCTGGGATCAAGCGCCCAAGAGACCCAGTACTTC. Translating it yields CASSLVLGSSAQETQYF.